Below, 13 T cell receptor beta chains from the same sample are listed, as sequenced in a study of Graves' ophthalmopathy and Graves' hyperthyroidism. RNA transcripts were the template, and TCR beta CDR3 regions were amplified from them. Investigators did first-round RT-PCR with HTBI primers, then second-round multiplex PCR. TCRdb reprocessed the multiplex PCR reads via MiXCR and lists one record per CDR3 protein. The table lists 1 million to 1.3 million distinct CDR3 sequences, about 35% of them singletons. The sample comprised peripheral blood or thyroid tissue (not recorded which). The receptor set was obtained from an adult man with Graves' hyperthyroidism.

In this sample, this clonotype turned up a few times. The rearrangement joins TRBV7-2 to TRBJ2-7; tentatively, D is TRBD1 or TRBD2 (5 bases each). Germline CDR1 is SGHTA and CDR2 is FQGNSA. Trimming stripped 8 bases from V and 2 bases from J, with 13 bases between. The CDR3 covers 13 residues. CDR3 sequence reads: CASGPGQAYEQYF. For the CDR3, the DNA is TGTGCCAGCGGGCCGGGGCAGGCCTACGAGCAGTACTTC. The full variable domain, in which reference TRBV7-2 and TRBJ2-7 provide the parts outside the CDR3, is GAGVSQSPSNKVTEKGKDVELRCDPISGHTALYWYRQSLGQGLEFLIYFQGNSAPDKSGLPSDRFSAERTGGSVSTLTIQRTQQEDSAVYLCASGPGQAYEQYFGPGTRLTVT.

Ten or more counts support this clonotype. The CDR3: CASSSGLRDTEKLFF. Here the CDR3 DNA reads TGCGCCAGCAGCTCGGGACTCCGGGATACAGAAAAACTGTTTTTT. The chain uses TRBV5-1 and TRBJ1-4; the D gene is possibly TRBD1 (5 bases). Germline-derived CDR1 and CDR2 are SGHRS and YFSETQ. V shed 3 bases and J shed 8 bases, with 17 bases lying between them. The CDR3 runs 15 residues.

This clonotype was seen a few times. CDR3 sequence reads: CASTPGGQGNTEAFF. CDR3 DNA: TGTGCCAGCACCCCCGGGGGTCAAGGGAACACTGAAGCTTTCTTT. The rearrangement joins TRBV6-6 to TRBJ1-1; possibly TRBD1 for D (5 bases). There are 15 residues in the CDR3. The germline gives CDR1 MNHNY, CDR2 SVGAGI (reference sequence). Trimming took off 7 bases at V and 1 base at J, with 16 bases between the two ends.

As concerns this clonotype: The germline gene is not matched at one end of the junction; a read error may be the cause. This chain connects TRBV29-1 to TRBJ2-4, with D possibly being TRBD2 (8 bases). Germline V CDR1 and CDR2: SQVTM, ANQGSEA. The CDR3 length is 11 residues. The CDR3 here is CSVFSGGQREF. CDR3 coding DNA: TGCAGCGTTTTCTCGGGGGGACAGCGGGAGTTC.

A remark on this clonotype: Because the CDR3's place on the DNA is in doubt, the DNA is left out and the CDR3 is given as listed by TCRdb. V is TRBV7-7 and J is TRBJ2-6; the D call of TRBD1 is as the table states it, not checked on the DNA. The length of the CDR3 is 23 amino acids, counting both ends. The germline V gene has CDR1 SSHAT and CDR2 FNYEAQ (reference sequence). The CDR3 here is CASSIYLCSVDEGAFVGANVLTF.

This chain connects TRBV9 to TRBJ1-2, with a tentative D call TRBD1 (5 bases). V shed 7 bases and J shed 4 bases, with 14 bases lying between them. Germline V lookup: CDR1 SGDLS, CDR2 YYNGEE. CDR3 length: 13 amino acids. The CDR3 nucleotides are TGTGCCAGCCGTTTCCCCGGGGGCTATGGCTACACCTTC. It encodes CASRFPGGYGYTF.

The chain is built from TRBV14 and TRBJ2-2, with D unresolved. V lost 4 bases, J lost 7 bases, and 10 bases lay in between. The CDR3 contains 13 residues. Germline lookup yields CDR1 SGHDN and CDR2 FVKESK. The CDR3 DNA reads TGTGCCAGCAGCCTAAGTTATGGCGGGGAGCTGTTTTTT. This gives the protein CASSLSYGGELFF.

Ten or more counts support this clonotype. This chain joins TRBV4-1 and TRBJ2-7; 10 positions agree with TRBD1. The ends lost 5 bases at V and 2 bases at J; junction bases unmatched: 6. Germline V lookup: CDR1 MGHRA, CDR2 YSYEKL. The CDR3 totals 15 residues. Written as DNA, the CDR3 is TGCGCCAGCAGCGCGCCCGGGACAGGGGCCTACGAGCAGTACTTC. It is translated as CASSAPGTGAYEQYF.

A few counts support this clonotype. V is TRBV2 and J is TRBJ2-7; TRBD1 aligns across 8 bases. Germline loops: CDR1 SNHLY, CDR2 FYNNEI. The CDR3 loop spans 15 amino acids. With V trimmed by 4 bases and J by 0 bases, 5 bases remained unmatched. The CDR3 loop reads CASSVDRGISYEQYF. CDR3 coding DNA: TGTGCCAGCAGTGTTGACAGGGGAATCTCCTACGAGCAGTACTTC.

The gene calls are TRBV5-1 and TRBJ1-1; D not certain. V lost 1 base and J lost 4, with 17 bases in between. CDR1 SGHRS and CDR2 YFSETQ come from the germline V gene. This CDR3 spans 16 amino acids. Here the CDR3 reads CASSLLHSALVTEAFF. The CDR3 region has the DNA TGCGCCAGCAGCTTGCTTCATTCGGCCCTGGTCACTGAAGCTTTCTTT.

A word on this clonotype: Given a much more abundant clone one base away, this may be a read error. The V call is TRBV19, the J call TRBJ2-5, with D possibly TRBD1 on 6 matching bases. CDR3 length equals 12 residues. CDR1 is LNHDA and CDR2 is SQIVND in the germline V gene (reference sequence). The V end was cut by 11 bases, the J end by 7 bases, with 17 bases between. The CDR3 region is CAASGRGGTQYF. CDR3 coding DNA: TGTGCCGCTTCAGGGCGAGGGGGGACCCAGTACTTC.

The chain recombines TRBV15 with TRBJ2-3; TRBD1 agrees at 8 bases. The CDR3 has 12 amino acids. J was trimmed by 9 bases and V by 3 bases; bases with no gene match: 2. Germline-derived CDR1 and CDR2 are LNHNV and YYDKDF (reference sequence). CDR3 DNA: TGTGCCACCAGCAGCACAGGGGGAACGCAGTATTTT. This translates into CATSSTGGTQYF.

This chain uses TRBV12-3 or TRBV12-4 with TRBJ1-5; D not certain. The CDR3 totals 15 residues. V lost 2 bases and J lost 4, with 12 bases in between. The CDR3: CASSLLEQRNQPQHF. CDR3 in DNA: TGTGCCAGCAGTTTACTAGAACAGCGAAATCAGCCCCAGCATTTT.